What follows describes a single TCR beta chain. The target of this receptor is not known. Base quality data are lacking; no much larger clone is found one base away. Per the germline V gene (reference sequence), LGHDT is the CDR1 and YNNKEL is the CDR2. V ends up 3 bases short and J 7 bases short, with an unmatched junction base count of 4. From cysteine to phenylalanine, the CDR3 is 14 amino acids long. The read is trimmed to its CDR3 DNA, 42 bases read in frame from base 1. Collaborating institutions collected whole blood in K2EDTA tubes following their own protocols. For TCRbeta analysis, collaborator samples were shipped as frozen whole blood, as isolated PBMCs, or as DNA extracted from either sample type. The immunoSEQ Assay, a bias-controlled multiplex PCR, was used to amplify TCRbeta CDR3 regions from genomic DNA. Turning to the authors' computational methods: The number of nucleated cells in each sample was estimated by amplification of reference gene primers within the assay. To quantify the absolute abundance of each unique TCRbeta CDR3 rearrangement, sequence reads were collapsed and filtered. For each sample, productive Simpson clonality was calculated by taking the square root of Simpson's diversity index across productive rearrangements. The clones in this table, taken by TCRdb from immuneACCESS, are in-frame only. Not every clone is retained; where verified, under half of the shortfall comes from an unresolved V gene, and the cause of the rest is unknown. D and trimming come from the DNA, and the V and J calls and clone size come from that table. For this sample the table gives more than 200,000 clones, of which over 70% were detected only once. Approximately 9% of the sample goes to the ten largest clones.

The data originate from a study of blood T cell repertoires in COVID-19 (dated by TCRdb to 2020 to 2022). For the study in its entirety: Samples covering the acute and convalescent phases of COVID-19 were provided by collaborators in the United States, Italy and Spain. The material from the prospective study consisted of cDNA or gDNA derived from T cells, B-cell-depleted T cells, or PBMCs. Subjects who had been exposed to COVID-19, were actively infected with it, or had recovered from it provided the deeply sampled blood TCRbeta repertoires that made up the dataset. The repertoires were released in a freely available public database meant as a resource for research on the immune response to SARS-CoV-2. Samples came from the ongoing ImmuneRACE study (first 160 participants) plus 1,254 subjects from 6 global collaborators. The sample metadata nearly always contained a de-identified subject ID, COVID-19 status, age in years and sex. HLA class I and class II types, where available, came from metadata supplied by the sample provider rather than from assay-based typing.

Study-wide conclusions, independent of this receptor: Clinical and demographic metadata were provided uncurated, with the amount varying by source and participant.

Sequenced sample: peripheral blood. The sequence was collected from a man in his forties with active or convalescent COVID-19. The sequence is built from TRBV3-1 (or the pseudogene TRBV3-2) and TRBJ1-5; 9 nucleotides in the junction match TRBD1. CDR3 loop: CASSQGQGPQPQHF. The DNA sequence is as follows: TGTGCCAGCAGCCAGGGACAGGGCCCCCAGCCCCAGCATTTT.